This TCR beta chain was documented in a study of Ad26.COV2.S vaccination and SARS-CoV-2 variants. From germline, CDR1 is LGHDT and CDR2 YNNKEL (reference sequence). Trimming pared 2 bases from V and 0 bases from J, leaving 10 bases between. The CDR3 is 16 amino acids. Profiling relied on immunoSEQ multiplex PCR, and the TCRdb table lists in-frame clones only, not all of them. The sample shows around 450,000 clones, around nine tenths of them seen only once. Treatment specified: roughly 18 received Ad26.COV2.S at low or high dose, single or two shots; about 5 received placebo; per-sample allocation not given. Sampling happened 63 days after the first vaccine or placebo injection.

The source was peripheral blood, collected in a trial of Ad26.COV2.S vaccine versus placebo. The chain links TRBV3-1 (or the pseudogene TRBV3-2) to TRBJ2-2; D gene uncertain. The origin of this receptor is a person aged 18-60 years who received the Ad26.COV2.S COVID-19 vaccine or a placebo. The CDR3 region has the DNA TGTGCCAGCAGCCAATTCGCTGACGCGAACACCGGGGAGCTGTTTTTT. Its protein is CASSQFADANTGELFF.